A selection of T cell receptor beta chains follows, all from one sample in a study of cytomegalovirus exposure and HLA in healthy donors. Only in-frame clones appear in the TCRdb table, and some are missing; sequencing was by immunoSEQ multiplex PCR. The data contain roughly 200,000 clones, around 80% of them singletons. The sample comprised PBMCs. These receptors came from a woman aged 55-69 years in good health and CMV-seropositive. The CDR3 runs from the conserved cysteine through the conserved F or W. D genes are given only for firm matches. Not every row has a clone size; where given, it reads once, few, many or a size class.

len: 14; abundance: -; v_gene: TRBV6-1; j_gene: TRBJ2-2; d_gene: TRBD2; CDR3aa: CASTKRGNTGELFF; CDR3nt: TGTGCCAGCACAAAGCGGGGCAACACCGGGGAGCTGTTTTTT
len: 17; abundance: few; v_gene: TRBV5-5; j_gene: TRBJ1-1; d_gene: -; CDR3aa: CASSFRGITAKNTEAFF; CDR3nt: TGTGCCAGCAGCTTTAGGGGGATTACAGCGAAGAACACTGAAGCTTTCTTT
len: 13; abundance: -; v_gene: TRBV2; j_gene: TRBJ2-4; d_gene: -; CDR3aa: CASSTGHRDIQYF; CDR3nt: TGTGCCAGCAGTACGGGACATCGAGACATTCAGTACTTC
len: 15; abundance: -; v_gene: TRBV9; j_gene: TRBJ2-2; d_gene: -; CDR3aa: CASSVTGGDTGELFF; CDR3nt: TGTGCCAGCAGCGTAACAGGGGGGGACACCGGGGAGCTGTTTTTT
len: 15; abundance: -; v_gene: TRBV6-5; j_gene: TRBJ1-3; d_gene: -; CDR3aa: CASTGLGGVGNTIYF; CDR3nt: TGTGCCAGCACCGGTCTCGGGGGGGTTGGAAACACCATATATTTT
len: 15; abundance: -; v_gene: TRBV4-3; j_gene: TRBJ1-4; d_gene: -; CDR3aa: CASSHDSRLDEKLFF; CDR3nt: TGCGCCAGCAGCCATGACTCCCGACTCGATGAAAAACTGTTTTTT
len: 12; abundance: -; v_gene: TRBV4-2; j_gene: TRBJ2-5; d_gene: -; CDR3aa: CASSQDRETQYF; CDR3nt: TGTGCCAGCAGCCAAGATCGAGAGACCCAGTACTTC
len: 15; abundance: once; v_gene: TRBV9; j_gene: TRBJ1-2; d_gene: -; CDR3aa: CASSVGTNANYGYTF; CDR3nt: TGTGCCAGCAGCGTCGGGACAAATGCTAACTATGGCTACACCTTC
len: 14; abundance: -; v_gene: TRBV6-6; j_gene: TRBJ2-7; d_gene: TRBD2; CDR3aa: CASAGTSSSYEQYF; CDR3nt: TGTGCCAGCGCCGGGACTAGTTCTTCCTACGAGCAGTACTTC
len: 12; abundance: -; v_gene: TRBV19; j_gene: TRBJ1-5; d_gene: -; CDR3aa: CASRGGAQPQHF; CDR3nt: TGTGCCAGCCGGGGGGGCGCTCAGCCCCAGCATTTT
len: 14; abundance: -; v_gene: TRBV30; j_gene: TRBJ1-6; d_gene: -; CDR3aa: CAWSARTGHSPLHF; CDR3nt: TGTGCCTGGAGTGCCCGAACAGGGCATTCACCCCTCCACTTT
len: 15; abundance: -; v_gene: TRBV5-1; j_gene: TRBJ2-7; d_gene: TRBD2; CDR3aa: CASSLVLAGSYEQYF; CDR3nt: TGCGCCAGCAGCTTGGTGTTAGCGGGATCCTACGAGCAGTACTTC
len: 15; abundance: -; v_gene: TRBV19; j_gene: TRBJ2-7; d_gene: TRBD1; CDR3aa: CASSITGTGTYEQYF; CDR3nt: TGTGCCAGTAGTATAACCGGGACAGGGACCTACGAGCAGTACTTC
len: 16; abundance: -; v_gene: TRBV2; j_gene: TRBJ2-7; d_gene: TRBD1; CDR3aa: CASTLSGGISIYEQYF; CDR3nt: TGTGCCAGCACTCTATCAGGGGGAATTTCTATCTACGAGCAGTACTTC
len: 16; abundance: once; v_gene: TRBV30; j_gene: TRBJ2-6; d_gene: -; CDR3aa: CAWNPASISGANGLTF; CDR3nt: TGTGCCTGGAATCCCGCTTCTATCTCTGGGGCCAACGGCCTGACTTTC
len: 13; abundance: few; v_gene: TRBV19; j_gene: TRBJ2-5; d_gene: TRBD2; CDR3aa: CAIGLAGVETQYF; CDR3nt: TGTGCCATCGGACTAGCCGGGGTCGAGACCCAGTACTTC
len: 16; abundance: -; v_gene: TRBV7-9; j_gene: TRBJ2-2; d_gene: TRBD1; CDR3aa: CASRLGTDLNTGELFF; CDR3nt: TGTGCCAGCAGACTTGGGACAGACTTGAACACCGGGGAGCTGTTTTTT
len: 15; abundance: -; v_gene: TRBV7-3; j_gene: TRBJ2-1; d_gene: TRBD2; CDR3aa: CASSLGTSGSGEQFF; CDR3nt: TGTGCCAGCAGCTTAGGGACTAGCGGGAGTGGTGAGCAGTTCTTC
len: 13; abundance: -; v_gene: TRBV5-1; j_gene: TRBJ2-2; d_gene: -; CDR3aa: CASSTGPVGELFF; CDR3nt: TGCGCCAGCAGCACGGGTCCGGTCGGGGAGCTGTTTTTT
len: 12; abundance: few; v_gene: TRBV7-2; j_gene: TRBJ1-5; d_gene: -; CDR3aa: CASSQEVSPQHF; CDR3nt: TGTGCCAGCAGCCAGGAGGTCTCTCCCCAGCATTTT
len: 15; abundance: -; v_gene: TRBV11-2; j_gene: TRBJ2-7; d_gene: -; CDR3aa: CASSLEGAPSYEQYF; CDR3nt: TGTGCCAGCAGCTTAGAGGGGGCACCCTCCTACGAGCAGTACTTC
len: 14; abundance: -; v_gene: TRBV7-8; j_gene: TRBJ2-7; d_gene: TRBD2; CDR3aa: CASSVSGEVYEQYF; CDR3nt: TGTGCCAGCAGCGTCAGCGGGGAGGTATACGAGCAGTACTTC
len: 15; abundance: -; v_gene: TRBV2; j_gene: TRBJ2-1; d_gene: -; CDR3aa: CASSEQGGRYNEQFF; CDR3nt: TGTGCCAGCAGTGAACAGGGGGGTCGCTACAATGAGCAGTTCTTC
len: 15; abundance: -; v_gene: TRBV19; j_gene: TRBJ1-5; d_gene: -; CDR3aa: CASSMPRGSNQPQHF; CDR3nt: TGTGCCAGTAGTATGCCCAGGGGTAGCAATCAGCCCCAGCATTTT
len: 15; abundance: -; v_gene: TRBV5-1; j_gene: TRBJ2-1; d_gene: TRBD2; CDR3aa: CASSPSSGGYNEQFF; CDR3nt: TGCGCCAGCAGCCCCTCTAGCGGGGGGTACAATGAGCAGTTCTTC
len: 14; abundance: -; v_gene: TRBV28; j_gene: TRBJ1-5; d_gene: TRBD1; CDR3aa: CASKEGAGNQPQHF; CDR3nt: TGTGCCAGCAAGGAGGGGGCCGGAAATCAGCCCCAGCATTTT
len: 13; abundance: -; v_gene: TRBV11-3; j_gene: TRBJ2-1; d_gene: -; CDR3aa: CASSPPGSNEQFF; CDR3nt: TGTGCCAGCAGCCCCCCCGGGAGCAATGAGCAGTTCTTC
len: 13; abundance: -; v_gene: TRBV6-1; j_gene: TRBJ1-1; d_gene: TRBD1; CDR3aa: CASSEDRDTEAFF; CDR3nt: TGTGCCAGCAGTGAGGACAGGGACACTGAAGCTTTCTTT
len: 13; abundance: -; v_gene: TRBV29-1; j_gene: TRBJ1-1; d_gene: TRBD1; CDR3aa: CSVIRDRGAEAFF; CDR3nt: TGCAGCGTCATCCGGGACAGGGGGGCTGAAGCTTTCTTT
len: 11; abundance: -; v_gene: TRBV28; j_gene: TRBJ1-2; d_gene: -; CDR3aa: CASRTGNGYTF; CDR3nt: TGTGCCAGCAGAACGGGGAATGGCTACACCTTC
len: 14; abundance: once; v_gene: TRBV6-5; j_gene: TRBJ2-1; d_gene: -; CDR3aa: CASSYLQGSAEQFF; CDR3nt: TGTGCCAGCAGTTACCTACAGGGATCGGCTGAGCAGTTCTTC
len: 14; abundance: -; v_gene: TRBV7-9; j_gene: TRBJ1-2; d_gene: -; CDR3aa: CASSTDRTNYGYTF; CDR3nt: TGTGCCAGCAGCACAGACAGGACCAACTATGGCTACACCTTC
len: 16; abundance: -; v_gene: TRBV5-1; j_gene: TRBJ1-3; d_gene: -; CDR3aa: CASSLGQPSSGNTIYF; CDR3nt: TGCGCCAGCAGCTTGGGACAGCCGAGCTCTGGAAACACCATATATTTT
len: 12; abundance: few; v_gene: TRBV25-1; j_gene: TRBJ2-3; d_gene: -; CDR3aa: CASSEFYDTQYF; CDR3nt: TGTGCCAGCAGTGAATTCTATGATACGCAGTATTTT
len: 13; abundance: -; v_gene: TRBV6-5; j_gene: TRBJ2-1; d_gene: -; CDR3aa: CASVGPLYNEQFF; CDR3nt: TGTGCCAGCGTGGGGCCACTATACAATGAGCAGTTCTTC
len: 15; abundance: few; v_gene: TRBV2; j_gene: TRBJ2-2; d_gene: TRBD1; CDR3aa: CASSLGTGQVGELFF; CDR3nt: TGTGCCAGCAGCTTGGGGACAGGACAAGTCGGGGAGCTGTTTTTT
len: 13; abundance: -; v_gene: TRBV6-1; j_gene: TRBJ2-7; d_gene: -; CDR3aa: CASSDSGYYEQYF; CDR3nt: TGTGCCAGCAGCGATTCCGGGTACTACGAGCAGTACTTC
len: 17; abundance: -; v_gene: TRBV5-4; j_gene: TRBJ2-5; d_gene: -; CDR3aa: CASSLGGTASNQETQYF; CDR3nt: TGTGCCAGCAGCTTGGGGGGGACTGCCTCTAACCAGGAGACCCAGTACTTC
len: 15; abundance: -; v_gene: TRBV6-1; j_gene: TRBJ2-7; d_gene: TRBD2; CDR3aa: CASRGTSGSSYEQYF; CDR3nt: TGTGCCAGCAGGGGGACTAGCGGCAGCTCCTACGAGCAGTACTTC
len: 14; abundance: -; v_gene: TRBV5-5; j_gene: TRBJ1-4; d_gene: TRBD1; CDR3aa: CASSRDRPNEKLFF; CDR3nt: TGTGCCAGCAGCCGGGACAGACCTAATGAAAAACTGTTTTTT
len: 14; abundance: -; v_gene: TRBV9; j_gene: TRBJ2-7; d_gene: -; CDR3aa: CASSVGQGNYEQYF; CDR3nt: TGTGCCAGCAGCGTTGGCCAGGGGAACTACGAGCAGTACTTC
len: 15; abundance: once; v_gene: TRBV2; j_gene: TRBJ1-1; d_gene: -; CDR3aa: CASSELGAQNTEAFF; CDR3nt: TGTGCCAGCAGTGAACTAGGGGCTCAGAACACTGAAGCTTTCTTT